Following are 2 T cell receptor beta chains from one sample sequenced in a study of blood T cell repertoires in COVID-19. Produced via immunoSEQ multiplex PCR; TCRdb's table is partial and in-frame only. The sample has fewer than 300,000 clones, approximately 86% seen once. Sequenced material: peripheral blood. All receptors come from a human donor with COVID-19, enrolled during active disease. The donor label of this sample is uncertain.

This chain connects TRBV5-1 to TRBJ1-4; 8 nucleotides match TRBD1. CDR3 size: 14 residues. From germline, CDR1 is SGHRS and CDR2 YFSETQ. V dropped 4 bases and J dropped 7; count of bases not matched to a gene: 6. The CDR3 DNA sequence: TGCGCCAGCAGCGATACAGGGGGTGGTGAAAAACTGTTTTTT. Encoded protein: CASSDTGGGEKLFF.

The chain links TRBV20-1 to TRBJ1-1; D ambiguous. The V end lost 3 bases, the J end lost 13 bases, and 15 bases lay between the germline ends. The length of the CDR3 is 11 residues. Looked up from germline, CDR1 is DFQATT and CDR2 is SNEGSKA (reference sequence). The CDR3: CSASSGPRDFF. The CDR3 coding sequence is TGCAGTGCTAGTTCGGGTCCCCGGGATTTCTTT.